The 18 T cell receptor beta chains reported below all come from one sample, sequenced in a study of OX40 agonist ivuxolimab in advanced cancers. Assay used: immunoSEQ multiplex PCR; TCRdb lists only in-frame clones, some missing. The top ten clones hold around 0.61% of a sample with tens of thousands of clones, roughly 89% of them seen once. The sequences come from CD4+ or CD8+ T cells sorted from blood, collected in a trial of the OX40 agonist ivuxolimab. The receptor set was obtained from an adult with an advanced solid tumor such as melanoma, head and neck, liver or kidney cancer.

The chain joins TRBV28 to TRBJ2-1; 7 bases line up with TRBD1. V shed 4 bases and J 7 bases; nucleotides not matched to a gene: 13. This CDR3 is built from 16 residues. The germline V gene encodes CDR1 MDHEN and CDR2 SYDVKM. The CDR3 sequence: CASSSLGSGGRNEQFF. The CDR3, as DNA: TGTGCCAGCAGTTCCTTGGGGTCAGGGGGTCGGAATGAGCAGTTCTTC.

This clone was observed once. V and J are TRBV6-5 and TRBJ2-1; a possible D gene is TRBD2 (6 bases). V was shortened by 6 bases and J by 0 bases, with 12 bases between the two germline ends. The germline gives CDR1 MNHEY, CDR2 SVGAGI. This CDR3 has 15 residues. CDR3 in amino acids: CASRLARSSYNEQFF. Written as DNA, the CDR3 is TGTGCCAGCAGGCTAGCGAGAAGCTCCTACAATGAGCAGTTCTTC.

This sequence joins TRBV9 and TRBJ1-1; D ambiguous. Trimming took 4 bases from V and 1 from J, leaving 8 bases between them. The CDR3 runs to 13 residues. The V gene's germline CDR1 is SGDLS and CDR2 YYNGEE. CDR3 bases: TGTGCCAGCAGCTTCCACGCGAACACTGAAGCTTTCTTT. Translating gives CASSFHANTEAFF.

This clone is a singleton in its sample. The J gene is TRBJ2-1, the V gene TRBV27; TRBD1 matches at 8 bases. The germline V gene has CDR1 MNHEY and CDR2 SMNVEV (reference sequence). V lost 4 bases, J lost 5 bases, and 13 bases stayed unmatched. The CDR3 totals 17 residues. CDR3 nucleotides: TGTGCCAGCAGTTCCCAATCCGGGACAGGTCATGACAATGAGCAGTTCTTC. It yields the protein CASSSQSGTGHDNEQFF.

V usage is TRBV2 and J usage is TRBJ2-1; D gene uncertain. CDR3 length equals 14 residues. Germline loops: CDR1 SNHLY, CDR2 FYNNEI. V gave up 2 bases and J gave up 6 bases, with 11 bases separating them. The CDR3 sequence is CASSERVGPNEQFF. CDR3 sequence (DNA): TGTGCCAGCAGTGAAAGGGTAGGGCCCAATGAGCAGTTCTTC.

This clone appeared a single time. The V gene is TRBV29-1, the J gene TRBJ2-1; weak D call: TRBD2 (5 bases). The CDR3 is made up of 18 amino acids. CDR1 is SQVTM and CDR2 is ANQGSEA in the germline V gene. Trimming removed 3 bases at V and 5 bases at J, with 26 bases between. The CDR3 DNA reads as TGCAGCGTTGACCTTCAAAACCCTACTAGAGGTAGGGACAATGAGCAGTTCTTC. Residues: CSVDLQNPTRGRDNEQFF.

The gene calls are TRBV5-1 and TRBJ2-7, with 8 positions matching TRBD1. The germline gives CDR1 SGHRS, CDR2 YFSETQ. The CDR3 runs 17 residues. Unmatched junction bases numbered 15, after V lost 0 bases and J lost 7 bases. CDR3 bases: TGCGCCAGCAGCTTGGCCGACCGGACAGGGAGTTGGGGGGAGCAGTACTTC. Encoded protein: CASSLADRTGSWGEQYF.

Here the CDR3 DNA reads TGTGCCAGCAGTGAAGGGACGTCCCTAGGTAATGGCTACACCTTC. It codes for CASSEGTSLGNGYTF. The rearrangement links TRBV2 to TRBJ1-2, with no clear D. The germline V gene has CDR1 SNHLY and CDR2 FYNNEI. V shed 1 base and J shed 6 bases, with 15 bases lying between them. This CDR3 has 15 residues.

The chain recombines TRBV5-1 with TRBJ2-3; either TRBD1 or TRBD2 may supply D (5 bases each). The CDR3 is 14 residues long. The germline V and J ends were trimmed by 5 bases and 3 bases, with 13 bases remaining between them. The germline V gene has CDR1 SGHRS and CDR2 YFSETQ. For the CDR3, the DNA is TGCGCCAGCAGGAGGGGAGCCGGTACAGATACGCAGTATTTT. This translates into CASRRGAGTDTQYF.

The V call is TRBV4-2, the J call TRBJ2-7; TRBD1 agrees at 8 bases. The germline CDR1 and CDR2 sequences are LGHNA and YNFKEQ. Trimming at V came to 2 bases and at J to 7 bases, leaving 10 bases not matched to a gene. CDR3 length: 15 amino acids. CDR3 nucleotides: TGTGCCAGCAGCCAACCTGGACAGGGTGCACGGGAGCAGTACTTC. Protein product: CASSQPGQGAREQYF.

CDR3 region: CASSLELAGGTNTGELFF. The CDR3 coding sequence is TGCGCCAGCAGCTTGGAACTAGCGGGGGGAACGAACACCGGGGAGCTGTTTTTT. This sequence joins TRBV5-1 and TRBJ2-2, with 12 bases fitting TRBD2. The junction had 3 bases not matched to a gene; V was cut back by 0 bases and J by 0 bases. The germline V gene has CDR1 SGHRS and CDR2 YFSETQ. The CDR3 sequence is 18 residues long. Combining the CDR3 with reference TRBV5-1 and TRBJ2-2 gives the whole variable domain KAGVTQTPRYLIKTRGQQVTLSCSPISGHRSVSWYQQTPGQGLQFLFEYFSETQRNKGNFPGRFSGRQFSNSRSEMNVSTLELGDSALYLCASSLELAGGTNTGELFFGEGSRLTVL.

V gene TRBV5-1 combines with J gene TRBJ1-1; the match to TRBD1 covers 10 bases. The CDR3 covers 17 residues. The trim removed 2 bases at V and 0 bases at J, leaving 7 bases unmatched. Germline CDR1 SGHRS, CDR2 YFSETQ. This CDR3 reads CASSLSRDRGMNTEAFF. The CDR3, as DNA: TGCGCCAGCAGCTTATCTAGGGACAGGGGCATGAACACTGAAGCTTTCTTT. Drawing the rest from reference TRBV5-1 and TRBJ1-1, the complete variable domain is KAGVTQTPRYLIKTRGQQVTLSCSPISGHRSVSWYQQTPGQGLQFLFEYFSETQRNKGNFPGRFSGRQFSNSRSEMNVSTLELGDSALYLCASSLSRDRGMNTEAFFGQGTRLTVV.

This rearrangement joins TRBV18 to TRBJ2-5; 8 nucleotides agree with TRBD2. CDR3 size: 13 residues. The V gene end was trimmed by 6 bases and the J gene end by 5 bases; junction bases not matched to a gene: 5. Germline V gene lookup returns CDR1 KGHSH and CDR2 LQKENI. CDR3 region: CASSPAGAETQYF. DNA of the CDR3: TGTGCCAGCTCCCCAGCGGGAGCGGAGACCCAGTACTTC. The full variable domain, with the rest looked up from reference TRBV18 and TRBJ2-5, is NAGVMQNPRHLVRRRGQEARLRCSPMKGHSHVYWYRQLPEEGLKFMVYLQKENIIDESGMPKERFSAEFPKEGPSILRIQQVVRGDSAAYFCASSPAGAETQYFGPGTRLLVL.

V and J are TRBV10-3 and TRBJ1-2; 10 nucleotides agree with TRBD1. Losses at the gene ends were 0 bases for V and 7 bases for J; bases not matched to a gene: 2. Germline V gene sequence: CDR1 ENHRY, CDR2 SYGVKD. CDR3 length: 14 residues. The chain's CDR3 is CAISESGTGVGYTF. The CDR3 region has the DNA TGTGCCATCAGTGAGTCCGGGACAGGGGTTGGCTACACCTTC.

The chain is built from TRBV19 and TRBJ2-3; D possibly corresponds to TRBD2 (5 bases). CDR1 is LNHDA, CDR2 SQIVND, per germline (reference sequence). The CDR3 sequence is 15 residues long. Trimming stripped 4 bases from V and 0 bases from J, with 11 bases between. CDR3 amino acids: CASSSRAVSTDTQYF. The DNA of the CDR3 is TGTGCCAGTAGTAGTCGAGCGGTGAGCACAGATACGCAGTATTTT.

DNA of the CDR3: TGTGCCAGCAGTGAAAGGGGCTGGGGGGCGTCCGACTACAATGAGCAGTTCTTC. This sequence encodes CASSERGWGASDYNEQFF. This chain uses TRBV6-1 with TRBJ2-1; tentatively, D is TRBD1 or TRBD2 (6 bases each). CDR3 length: 18 amino acids. Germline CDR1 is MNHNS and CDR2 is SASEGT. Trimming took 2 bases from V and 3 from J, leaving 20 bases between them.

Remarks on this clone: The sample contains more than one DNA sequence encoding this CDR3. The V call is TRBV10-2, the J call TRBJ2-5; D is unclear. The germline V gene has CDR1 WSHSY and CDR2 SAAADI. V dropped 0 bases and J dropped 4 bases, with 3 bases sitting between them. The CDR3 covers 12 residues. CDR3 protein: CASSESRETQYF. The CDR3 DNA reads TGCGCCAGCAGTGAGTCGAGAGAGACCCAGTACTTC.

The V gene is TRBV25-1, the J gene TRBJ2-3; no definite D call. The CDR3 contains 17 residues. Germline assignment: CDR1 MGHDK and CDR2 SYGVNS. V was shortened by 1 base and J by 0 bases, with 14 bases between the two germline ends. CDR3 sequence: CASSELGKLPSTDTQYF. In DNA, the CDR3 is TGTGCCAGCAGTGAATTGGGGAAACTACCTAGCACAGATACGCAGTATTTT. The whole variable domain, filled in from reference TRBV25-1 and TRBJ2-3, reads EADIYQTPRYLVIGTGKKITLECSQTMGHDKMYWYQQDPGMELHLIHYSYGVNSTEKGDLSSESTVSRIRTEHFPLTLESARPSHTSQYLCASSELGKLPSTDTQYFGPGTRLTVL.